Listed here is a single TCR beta chain. In the original workflow: Nucleated cell counts were estimated from reference gene primer amplification. This table comes from immunoSEQ multiplex PCR, and its TCRdb copy is limited to in-frame clones, with some not included. D and trimming come from the DNA, and the V and J calls and clone size come from that table. The table records roughly 350,000 clones, approximately 89% of them present only once. The data belong to a study of blood T cell repertoires in COVID-19. Study-level background: The analysed material was cDNA or gDNA that came from T cells, B-cell-depleted T cells, or PBMCs.

Germline loops: CDR1 MNHEY, CDR2 SMNVEV (reference sequence). The ends lost 4 bases at V and 8 bases at J; junction bases unmatched: 11. The CDR3 loop spans 15 amino acids. The sequencing sample was made of peripheral blood. This chain connects TRBV27 to TRBJ2-1; TRBD2 matches at 7 bases. This TCR was recovered from a woman aged 18-29 years who had recovered from COVID-19. CDR3 amino acids: CASSSRLVGGDEQFF. As DNA, the CDR3 is TGTGCCAGCAGTTCCCGACTAGTGGGGGGGGATGAGCAGTTCTTC.